These T cell receptor beta chains were read from a single sample in a study of blood T cell repertoires in COVID-19. The repertoire was sequenced with immunoSEQ multiplex PCR; TCRdb's copy has only in-frame clones and lacks some. Of about 47,000 clones listed, 70% to 85% are singletons. Sequencing was done on a sample of peripheral blood. The receptors were sampled from a man in his fifties with acute or convalescent COVID-19. The CDR3 runs from the conserved cysteine through the conserved F or W. A D gene is named only where the DNA matches it firmly. Rows may omit the clone size; those that give it use once, few, many or a size class.

TRBD1,.,TRBJ1-2,TRBV27,CASSPSGTDYGYTF,TGTGCCAGCAGTCCCTCCGGGACAGACTATGGCTACACCTTC
.,.,TRBJ2-2,TRBV6-5,CASSYEARGEAGELFF,TGTGCCAGCAGTTACGAGGCTCGAGGGGAGGCCGGGGAGCTGTTTTTT
.,few,TRBJ2-1,TRBV5-1,CASSLEPGSYNEQFF,TGCGCCAGCAGCTTGGAGCCGGGATCCTACAATGAGCAGTTCTTC
.,once,TRBJ2-7,TRBV19,CASSEAWGGGSYEQYF,TGTGCCAGTAGCGAGGCCTGGGGAGGGGGATCCTACGAGCAGTACTTC
TRBD1,.,TRBJ2-7,TRBV10-3,CAISWDRVSYEQYF,TGTGCCATCAGCTGGGACAGGGTGAGCTACGAGCAGTACTTC
TRBD1,few,TRBJ1-2,TRBV7-9,CASSLGTGANYGYTF,TGTGCCAGCAGCTTAGGGACAGGGGCTAACTATGGCTACACCTTC
TRBD2,.,TRBJ2-7,TRBV3-1/TRBV3-2,CASSAWSGGNYEQYF,TGTGCCAGCAGTGCATGGAGCGGGGGCAACTACGAGCAGTACTTC
.,.,TRBJ1-5,TRBV28,CASSPIPGEGNQPQHF,TGTGCCAGCAGTCCGATTCCAGGGGAAGGTAATCAGCCCCAGCATTTT
TRBD1,.,TRBJ2-3,TRBV7-2,CASSRGQYTDTQYF,TGTGCCAGCAGCAGGGGACAGTACACAGATACGCAGTATTTT
TRBD2,few,TRBJ2-7,TRBV4-1,CASSRGLADEQYF,TGCGCCAGCAGCCGGGGACTAGCGGACGAGCAGTACTTC
.,.,TRBJ1-1,TRBV11-2,CASSPIGRRAGHEAFF,TGTGCCAGCAGTCCAATCGGGCGGAGGGCAGGCCATGAAGCTTTCTTT
.,.,TRBJ1-1,TRBV6-5,CASSLQGIDVTEAFF,TGTGCCAGCAGTCTACAGGGAATTGATGTCACTGAAGCTTTCTTT
.,.,TRBJ2-7,TRBV11-2,CASSLFRGSEQYF,TGTGCCAGCAGCTTATTCAGGGGCTCCGAGCAGTACTTC
TRBD1,.,TRBJ1-2,TRBV11-2,CASSSLGGGLYGYTF,TGTGCCAGCAGCTCCTTAGGAGGGGGCCTCTATGGCTACACCTTC
.,.,TRBJ2-4,TRBV9,CASSVGLAAKNIQYF,TGTGCCAGCAGCGTAGGTCTAGCAGCCAAAAACATTCAGTACTTC
.,.,TRBJ1-1,TRBV15,CATSRSPGATEAFF,TGTGCCACCAGCAGATCCCCAGGGGCCACTGAAGCTTTCTTT
TRBD2,.,TRBJ2-2,TRBV2,CASRTMGLAGTGELFF,TGTGCCAGCAGAACCATGGGACTAGCGGGCACCGGGGAGCTGTTTTTT
TRBD1,.,TRBJ2-7,TRBV4-2,CASSPGTGSYEQYF,TGTGCCAGCAGCCCCGGGACAGGTTCCTACGAGCAGTACTTC
TRBD1,.,TRBJ2-7,TRBV6-5,CASRWDRGHEQYF,TGTGCCAGCAGATGGGACAGGGGCCACGAGCAGTACTTC
.,.,TRBJ2-7,TRBV3-1/TRBV3-2,CASSLNRGLPYEQYF,TGTGCCAGCAGCCTAAACAGGGGACTCCCATACGAGCAGTACTTC
.,.,TRBJ2-7,TRBV21-1,CASSKERDGCSREQYF,TGTGCCAGCAGCAAAGAGCGGGACGGTTGTTCACGGGAGCAGTACTTC
TRBD2,.,TRBJ2-1,TRBV11-2,CASSWTSGGAINEQFF,TGTGCCAGCAGCTGGACTAGCGGGGGGGCCATAAATGAGCAGTTCTTC
.,.,TRBJ2-5,TRBV24-1,CATSDRIQETQYF,TGTGCCACCAGTGATCGTATCCAAGAGACCCAGTACTTC
TRBD1,.,TRBJ2-2,TRBV19,CASTMGWDRFTGELFF,TGTGCCAGTACCATGGGTTGGGACAGATTCACCGGGGAGCTGTTTTTT
.,few,TRBJ2-2,TRBV20-1,CSAPLAGELFF,TGCAGTGCCCCACTGGCCGGGGAGCTGTTTTTT
.,.,TRBJ2-7,TRBV20-1,CSASHYTSSYEQYF,TGCAGTGCTAGTCACTACACGAGCTCCTACGAGCAGTACTTC
.,.,TRBJ1-2,TRBV23-1,CASSPIWSPFNYGYTF,TGCGCCAGCAGCCCAATCTGGAGTCCTTTTAACTATGGCTACACCTTC
TRBD2,.,TRBJ2-5,TRBV30,CAWSDSLAGGTETQYF,TGTGCCTGGAGTGATTCCCTAGCGGGGGGCACGGAGACCCAGTACTTC
TRBD1,.,TRBJ2-1,TRBV27,CASSPGTGRDNEQFF,TGTGCCAGCAGTCCTGGGACAGGGAGGGACAATGAGCAGTTCTTC
TRBD1,.,TRBJ1-2,TRBV3-1/TRBV3-2,CASSPPPGGDYGYTF,TGTGCCAGCAGCCCCCCCCCAGGGGGTGACTATGGCTACACCTTC
TRBD1,.,TRBJ2-1,TRBV19,CASSTIQGADYNEQFF,TGTGCCAGTAGTACGATACAGGGGGCGGACTACAATGAGCAGTTCTTC
.,.,TRBJ1-2,TRBV13,CASSLGGGSYGYTF,TGTGCCAGCAGCTTAGGAGGAGGGAGCTATGGCTACACCTTC
TRBD1,.,TRBJ2-5,TRBV5-4,CASSPGTDQETQYF,TGTGCCAGCAGCCCCGGGACAGACCAAGAGACCCAGTACTTC
TRBD1,.,TRBJ2-7,TRBV5-6,CASSPDRAIGYEQYF,TGTGCCAGCAGCCCGGACAGGGCCATAGGTTACGAGCAGTACTTC
.,.,TRBJ1-1,TRBV19,CASTAGQEAFF,TGTGCCAGTACGGCAGGTCAGGAAGCTTTCTTT
.,.,TRBJ2-1,TRBV9,CASSRRDIGDEQFF,TGTGCCAGCAGTCGCCGGGACATAGGTGATGAGCAGTTCTTC
TRBD2,.,TRBJ2-5,TRBV7-8,CASSPLAATQETQYF,TGTGCCAGCAGCCCCCTAGCGGCTACACAAGAGACCCAGTACTTC
TRBD1,once,TRBJ2-7,TRBV5-4,CASSLPDRVYEQYF,TGTGCCAGCAGCTTGCCGGACAGGGTCTACGAGCAGTACTTC
TRBD2,.,TRBJ2-1,TRBV19,CASSTPGGDHEQFF,TGTGCCAGTAGTACCCCCGGGGGGGACCATGAGCAGTTCTTC
.,.,TRBJ2-1,TRBV3-1/TRBV3-2,CASSHAGPEQFF,TGTGCCAGCAGCCATGCGGGACCTGAGCAGTTCTTC
TRBD1,once,TRBJ2-1,TRBV5-3,CARSNRGLNEQFF,TGTGCCAGAAGCAACAGGGGGCTTAATGAGCAGTTCTTC
TRBD2,once,TRBJ2-6,TRBV25-1,CASSEFGGSGANVLTF,TGTGCCAGCAGTGAATTCGGGGGGTCTGGGGCCAACGTCCTGACTTTC
.,.,TRBJ1-3,TRBV6-5,CASSRQGKSGNTIYF,TGTGCCAGCAGTCGGCAGGGGAAATCTGGAAACACCATATATTTT
.,.,TRBJ1-2,TRBV15,CATSTYSQGGYTF,TGTGCCACCAGCACCTACAGCCAAGGAGGCTACACCTTC
TRBD1,.,TRBJ1-1,TRBV6-5,CASSYRDRVAEAFF,TGTGCCAGCAGTTATCGGGACAGGGTCGCTGAAGCTTTCTTT
TRBD1,once,TRBJ1-2,TRBV7-2,CASSSYRQGAYGYTF,TGTGCCAGCAGCTCCTATCGACAGGGGGCCTATGGCTACACCTTC
.,.,TRBJ1-1,TRBV10-1,CASSPMRGAGTEAFF,TGCGCCAGCAGTCCAATGCGGGGGGCTGGCACTGAAGCTTTCTTT
.,medium-sized,TRBJ1-2,TRBV2,CASSPQGGYGYTF,TGTGCCAGCAGTCCCCAGGGTGGCTATGGCTACACCTTC
.,once,TRBJ2-1,TRBV7-3,CASSSGVSYNEQFF,TGTGCCAGCAGTTCAGGGGTTTCCTACAATGAGCAGTTCTTC
TRBD1,.,TRBJ2-7,TRBV2,CASNGQGAVYEQYF,TGTGCCAGCAACGGACAGGGGGCTGTTTACGAGCAGTACTTC
.,.,TRBJ1-1,TRBV20-1,CSARSYTEAFF,TGCAGTGCGCGGAGTTACACTGAAGCTTTCTTT
TRBD1,.,TRBJ1-2,TRBV7-9,CASSLGNRGHYGYTF,TGTGCCAGCAGCTTAGGTAACAGGGGGCATTATGGCTACACCTTC
.,once,TRBJ2-2,TRBV10-1,CASSEAGVAGELFF,TGCGCCAGCAGTGAGGCCGGGGTAGCCGGGGAGCTGTTTTTT